This TCR beta chain was captured by sequencing in a study of blood T cell repertoires in COVID-19. TCRdb's table, derived via immunoSEQ multiplex PCR, lists solely in-frame clones and lacks some. Found here are 330,000 or so clones, over 80% of them singletons; the top ten hold less than 5.5%. The V gene's germline CDR1 is WNHNN and CDR2 SYGVQD (reference sequence). V lost 6 bases, J lost 10 bases, and 9 bases stayed unmatched. This CDR3 is built from 13 residues. The chain couples TRBV10-1 to TRBJ2-1, with 7 bases lining up with TRBD2. The material sequenced was PBMCs or T cells enriched from blood (not recorded which). The source is a young man who had recovered from COVID-19. This CDR3 is CASRRGLTEEQFF. The CDR3 DNA reads as TGCGCCAGCAGGAGGGGACTAACGGAGGAGCAGTTCTTC.